This T cell receptor (beta chain) appears in the sequencing data of a study of cytomegalovirus exposure and HLA in healthy donors. The CDR3 consists of 14 residues. Germline V gene lookup returns CDR1 SNHLY and CDR2 FYNNEI. Trimming took 7 bases from V and 4 from J, leaving 16 bases between them. The method was immunoSEQ multiplex PCR; TCRdb's version includes in-frame clones alone and lacks a portion of them. Here the sample spans fewer than 250,000 clones, less than 90% being singletons. A word on this clone: The antigen is unknown.

Notes on the study in general: It was reported that the classifier diagnosed cytomegalovirus status with high specificity and sensitivity in both the original and validation cohorts. Overall, 164 TCR beta chains were annotated as cytomegalovirus-associated.

This receptor was identified in a young woman in good health and CMV-seronegative. The rearrangement links TRBV2 to TRBJ1-2, with a weak D call TRBD1 (5 bases). The sequenced sample consisted of PBMCs. The CDR3 protein is CASKREGTVYGYTF. CDR3 nucleotide sequence: TGTGCCAGCAAGCGAGAGGGGACCGTCTATGGCTACACCTTC.